These T cell receptor beta chains were read from a single sample in a study of cytomegalovirus exposure and HLA in healthy donors. Generated by immunoSEQ multiplex PCR, the TCRdb table keeps only in-frame clones and is missing some. The sample carries some 100,000 clones, approximately 72% recorded once. The sequencing input was PBMCs. Source of these receptors: a male donor in good health and CMV-seropositive. Both conserved end residues are part of each CDR3. A D gene is named only where the DNA matches it firmly. Rows give clone size only sometimes, using once, few, many, or a class for an expanded clone.

CDR3aa: CAWSLPVTGRTDTQYF; CDR3nt: TGTGCCTGGAGTCTTCCGGTGACAGGGAGGACAGATACGCAGTATTTT; abundance: NA; v_gene: TRBV30; j_gene: TRBJ2-3; len: 16; d_gene: NA
CDR3aa: CASSFWDYMGNIQYF; CDR3nt: TGTGCCAGCAGCTTCTGGGACTACATGGGGAACATTCAGTACTTC; abundance: NA; v_gene: TRBV5-6; j_gene: TRBJ2-4; len: 15; d_gene: TRBD2
CDR3aa: CAWRRGGESNQPQHF; CDR3nt: TGTGCCTGGAGGCGGGGGGGGGAGAGCAATCAGCCCCAGCATTTT; abundance: NA; v_gene: TRBV30; j_gene: TRBJ1-5; len: 15; d_gene: NA
CDR3aa: CASSFRQGAMIDEQFF; CDR3nt: TGTGCCAGCAGCTTCCGCCAGGGGGCTATGATCGATGAGCAGTTCTTC; abundance: few; v_gene: TRBV7-2; j_gene: TRBJ2-1; len: 16; d_gene: TRBD1
CDR3aa: CASSPGAGSGNTIYF; CDR3nt: TGTGCCAGCAGTCCAGGGGCGGGTTCTGGAAACACCATATATTTT; abundance: NA; v_gene: TRBV7-6; j_gene: TRBJ1-3; len: 15; d_gene: NA
CDR3aa: CASSLMDRVDEQYF; CDR3nt: TGCGCCAGCAGCTTGATGGACAGGGTCGACGAGCAGTACTTC; abundance: NA; v_gene: TRBV5-1; j_gene: TRBJ2-7; len: 14; d_gene: TRBD1
CDR3aa: CASSLTQGVKNIQYF; CDR3nt: TGTGCCAGCAGCTTAACACAGGGGGTGAAAAACATTCAGTACTTC; abundance: NA; v_gene: TRBV7-9; j_gene: TRBJ2-4; len: 15; d_gene: TRBD1
CDR3aa: CASSLTSGGWETQYF; CDR3nt: TGTGCCAGCAGCTTGACTAGCGGGGGCTGGGAGACCCAGTACTTC; abundance: NA; v_gene: TRBV7-2; j_gene: TRBJ2-5; len: 15; d_gene: TRBD2
CDR3aa: CASSQDRAGDYTDTQYF; CDR3nt: TGCGCCAGCAGCCAAGATCGGGCGGGGGACTACACAGATACGCAGTATTTT; abundance: NA; v_gene: TRBV4-3; j_gene: TRBJ2-3; len: 17; d_gene: TRBD2
CDR3aa: CAVAGGPGDQETQYF; CDR3nt: TGCGCCGTAGCGGGGGGGCCTGGCGACCAAGAGACCCAGTACTTC; abundance: few; v_gene: TRBV10-2; j_gene: TRBJ2-5; len: 15; d_gene: TRBD2
CDR3aa: CAISETGTGGLETQYF; CDR3nt: TGTGCCATCAGTGAAACCGGGACAGGGGGCTTGGAGACCCAGTACTTC; abundance: NA; v_gene: TRBV10-3; j_gene: TRBJ2-5; len: 16; d_gene: TRBD1
CDR3aa: CASSYPRGGVGTEAFF; CDR3nt: TGTGCCAGCAGTTACCCTAGGGGAGGGGTGGGCACTGAAGCTTTCTTT; abundance: few; v_gene: TRBV6-5; j_gene: TRBJ1-1; len: 16; d_gene: NA
CDR3aa: CASSFGNGGRQETQYF; CDR3nt: NA; abundance: NA; v_gene: TRBV5-4; j_gene: TRBJ2-5; len: 16; d_gene: NA
CDR3aa: CASTTGGGVSGANVLTF; CDR3nt: TGTGCCAGTACCACGGGCGGGGGGGTATCTGGGGCCAACGTCCTGACTTTC; abundance: NA; v_gene: TRBV19; j_gene: TRBJ2-6; len: 17; d_gene: TRBD2
CDR3aa: CASRAGTGYYEQYF; CDR3nt: TGTGCCAGCAGAGCTGGGACAGGTTACTACGAGCAGTACTTC; abundance: NA; v_gene: TRBV6-5; j_gene: TRBJ2-7; len: 14; d_gene: TRBD1
CDR3aa: CASTRGGTEEKLFF; CDR3nt: TGTGCCAGCACTAGGGGCGGGACAGAAGAAAAACTGTTTTTT; abundance: NA; v_gene: TRBV6-6; j_gene: TRBJ1-4; len: 14; d_gene: TRBD1
CDR3aa: CSVDPTGTGYGYTF; CDR3nt: TGCAGCGTTGACCCGACAGGGACGGGATATGGCTACACCTTC; abundance: NA; v_gene: TRBV29-1; j_gene: TRBJ1-2; len: 14; d_gene: TRBD1
CDR3aa: CASSRDRDQPQHF; CDR3nt: TGTGCCAGTTCCCGGGACAGGGATCAGCCCCAGCATTTT; abundance: NA; v_gene: TRBV6-5; j_gene: TRBJ1-5; len: 13; d_gene: TRBD1
CDR3aa: CASSLRTGEAFF; CDR3nt: TGTGCCAGCAGTCTCCGAACAGGGGAAGCTTTCTTT; abundance: NA; v_gene: TRBV6-6; j_gene: TRBJ1-1; len: 12; d_gene: NA
CDR3aa: CAWTNPDRGDAGELFF; CDR3nt: TGTGCCTGGACTAACCCAGACAGGGGAGATGCCGGGGAGCTGTTTTTT; abundance: NA; v_gene: TRBV30; j_gene: TRBJ2-2; len: 16; d_gene: TRBD1
CDR3aa: CASSLAWALEFF; CDR3nt: TGTGCCAGCAGCTTGGCGTGGGCTTTGGAGTTCTTC; abundance: NA; v_gene: TRBV5-6; j_gene: TRBJ2-1; len: 12; d_gene: NA
CDR3aa: CAWSYPQAGSNQPQHF; CDR3nt: TGTGCCTGGAGTTACCCTCAGGCGGGGAGCAATCAGCCCCAGCATTTT; abundance: NA; v_gene: TRBV30; j_gene: TRBJ1-5; len: 16; d_gene: NA
CDR3aa: CSVDRGNEQFF; CDR3nt: TGCAGCGTTGACCGAGGAAATGAGCAGTTCTTC; abundance: NA; v_gene: TRBV29-1; j_gene: TRBJ2-1; len: 11; d_gene: NA
CDR3aa: CASSDSIGNTGELFF; CDR3nt: TGTGCCAGCAGTGATAGTATTGGTAACACCGGGGAGCTGTTTTTT; abundance: NA; v_gene: TRBV6-4; j_gene: TRBJ2-2; len: 15; d_gene: NA
CDR3aa: CASSKASRKEEDTQYF; CDR3nt: TGTGCCAGCAGCAAAGCGTCACGAAAGGAGGAAGATACGCAGTATTTT; abundance: NA; v_gene: TRBV21-1; j_gene: TRBJ2-3; len: 16; d_gene: NA
CDR3aa: CASGSGPEAFF; CDR3nt: TGTGCCAGCGGTTCGGGTCCTGAAGCTTTCTTT; abundance: NA; v_gene: TRBV2; j_gene: TRBJ1-1; len: 11; d_gene: NA
CDR3aa: CASSQEPAGGNTGELFF; CDR3nt: TGCGCCAGCAGCCAAGAGCCAGCGGGGGGAAACACCGGGGAGCTGTTTTTT; abundance: NA; v_gene: TRBV4-1; j_gene: TRBJ2-2; len: 17; d_gene: TRBD2
CDR3aa: CASSLAEVGIASPLHF; CDR3nt: TGCGCCAGCAGCTTGGCTGAGGTCGGCATAGCTTCACCCCTCCACTTT; abundance: NA; v_gene: TRBV5-1; j_gene: TRBJ1-6; len: 16; d_gene: NA
CDR3aa: CASSGDRGFYNEQFF; CDR3nt: TGTGCCAGCAGTGGGGACCGGGGGTTCTACAATGAGCAGTTCTTC; abundance: few; v_gene: TRBV2; j_gene: TRBJ2-1; len: 15; d_gene: NA
CDR3aa: CASSLGTSGGAGDTQYF; CDR3nt: TGCGCCAGCAGCTTGGGGACTAGCGGGGGGGCAGGAGATACGCAGTATTTT; abundance: NA; v_gene: TRBV5-1; j_gene: TRBJ2-3; len: 17; d_gene: TRBD2
CDR3aa: CASSPESFRELGNSPLHF; CDR3nt: TGTGCCAGCTCACCGGAATCTTTCCGGGAGCTGGGAAATTCACCCCTCCACTTT; abundance: once; v_gene: TRBV18; j_gene: TRBJ1-6; len: 18; d_gene: NA
CDR3aa: CASRPRTGVYNEQFF; CDR3nt: TGTGCCAGCAGACCCCGGACAGGGGTCTACAATGAGCAGTTCTTC; abundance: NA; v_gene: TRBV28; j_gene: TRBJ2-1; len: 15; d_gene: TRBD1
CDR3aa: CASSLQVTDTQYF; CDR3nt: TGTGCCAGCAGTTTACAGGTCACAGATACGCAGTATTTT; abundance: NA; v_gene: TRBV27; j_gene: TRBJ2-3; len: 13; d_gene: NA
CDR3aa: CASSGTGGGGPIYF; CDR3nt: TGTGCCAGCAGCGGGACGGGGGGCGGAGGCCCCATATATTTT; abundance: NA; v_gene: TRBV7-2; j_gene: TRBJ1-3; len: 14; d_gene: NA
CDR3aa: CASSRAGTGNNYGYTF; CDR3nt: TGTGCCAGCAGCCGCGCCGGGACAGGGAATAACTATGGCTACACCTTC; abundance: NA; v_gene: TRBV11-2; j_gene: TRBJ1-2; len: 16; d_gene: TRBD1
CDR3aa: CASSYSAGGRGETQYF; CDR3nt: TGTGCCAGCAGTTACTCCGCAGGGGGCAGAGGGGAGACCCAGTACTTC; abundance: NA; v_gene: TRBV6-6; j_gene: TRBJ2-5; len: 16; d_gene: TRBD1
CDR3aa: CASSLYGTGMTEAFF; CDR3nt: TGTGCCAGCAGTTTGTATGGGACAGGGATGACTGAAGCTTTCTTT; abundance: NA; v_gene: TRBV28; j_gene: TRBJ1-1; len: 15; d_gene: TRBD1
CDR3aa: CAWDQGALRSNQPQHF; CDR3nt: TGTGCCTGGGACCAGGGGGCGCTAAGGAGCAATCAGCCCCAGCATTTT; abundance: once; v_gene: TRBV30; j_gene: TRBJ1-5; len: 16; d_gene: TRBD1
CDR3aa: CASHREGYYGYTF; CDR3nt: TGTGCCAGCCACAGGGAGGGATACTATGGCTACACCTTC; abundance: NA; v_gene: TRBV6-5; j_gene: TRBJ1-2; len: 13; d_gene: NA
CDR3aa: CASSLDLAGGINEQFF; CDR3nt: TGTGCCAGCAGCTTAGATCTGGCGGGGGGGATCAATGAGCAGTTCTTC; abundance: NA; v_gene: TRBV11-2; j_gene: TRBJ2-1; len: 16; d_gene: TRBD2
CDR3aa: CASSVVEAGEQYF; CDR3nt: TGTGCCAGCAGCGTAGTGGAGGCCGGCGAGCAGTACTTC; abundance: NA; v_gene: TRBV9; j_gene: TRBJ2-7; len: 13; d_gene: NA
CDR3aa: CAWTPGADTQYF; CDR3nt: TGTGCCTGGACCCCGGGGGCAGATACGCAGTATTTT; abundance: NA; v_gene: TRBV30; j_gene: TRBJ2-3; len: 12; d_gene: NA
CDR3aa: CASSALLNTEAFF; CDR3nt: TGTGCCAGCAGCGCCCTCTTGAACACTGAAGCTTTCTTT; abundance: NA; v_gene: TRBV9; j_gene: TRBJ1-1; len: 13; d_gene: NA
CDR3aa: CASSLDRSQRRLAVFNEQFF; CDR3nt: TGCGCCAGCAGCCTCGATAGGTCCCAACGTAGACTAGCGGTTTTCAATGAGCAGTTCTTC; abundance: NA; v_gene: TRBV5-1; j_gene: TRBJ2-1; len: 20; d_gene: TRBD2
CDR3aa: CAVATGVSYEQYF; CDR3nt: TGTGCAGTGGCAACAGGTGTGTCCTACGAGCAGTACTTC; abundance: NA; v_gene: TRBV10-3; j_gene: TRBJ2-7; len: 13; d_gene: NA
CDR3aa: CASTPATGQGNQPQHF; CDR3nt: TGTGCCAGTACCCCCGCAACTGGACAGGGCAATCAGCCCCAGCATTTT; abundance: NA; v_gene: TRBV19; j_gene: TRBJ1-5; len: 16; d_gene: TRBD1
CDR3aa: CASASGTNANTGELFF; CDR3nt: TGTGCCAGCGCTTCCGGGACAAACGCGAACACCGGGGAGCTGTTTTTT; abundance: NA; v_gene: TRBV5-4; j_gene: TRBJ2-2; len: 16; d_gene: NA
CDR3aa: CASSLGRTGLASGANVLTF; CDR3nt: TGTGCCAGCAGCTTAGGCCGAACAGGGCTTGCCTCTGGGGCCAACGTCCTGACTTTC; abundance: many; v_gene: TRBV11-3; j_gene: TRBJ2-6; len: 19; d_gene: NA
CDR3aa: CAWSPGGKDGYTF; CDR3nt: TGTGCCTGGAGTCCTGGGGGCAAGGATGGCTACACCTTC; abundance: once; v_gene: TRBV30; j_gene: TRBJ1-2; len: 13; d_gene: NA